This T cell receptor (beta chain) was sequenced in a study of blood T cells in healthy people across ages. This CDR3 comprises 13 residues. Trimming took off 3 bases at V and 5 bases at J, with 10 bases between the two ends. Germline-derived CDR1 and CDR2 are SEHNR and FQNEAQ (reference sequence). Combining a sample-barcoded 5' primer with a J-beta primer mix, a second PCR ran for about 7 to 11 cycles. MiXCR was run by TCRdb on the 5' RACE reads, yielding one entry per CDR3 protein. Seen here are around 1,000,000 distinct CDR3 sequences, 25% observed once, and the top ten hold around 0.7%. This clonotype was picked up a small number of times. This sample also appeared in a second study, on T cells of mothers and their children. That publication notes: Related mother and child pairs showed slightly greater overlap (not significant) than unrelated pairs did.

This clonotype was obtained from a girl aged 2 to 10 in good health. The J gene is TRBJ2-5, the V gene TRBV7-9; D is uncertain. The sample taken for sequencing was blood. This CDR3 reads CASSFSEGETQYF. In DNA form, the CDR3 reads TGTGCCAGCAGCTTTTCCGAAGGGGAGACCCAGTACTTC. Full variable domain (remainder filled in from reference TRBV7-9 and TRBJ2-5): DTGVSQNPRHKITKRGQNVTFRCDPISEHNRLYWYRQTLGQGPEFLTYFQNEAQLEKSRLLSDRFSAERPKGSFSTLEIQRTEQGDSAMYLCASSFSEGETQYFGPGTRLLVL.